Presented here are 27 T cell receptor beta chains from one specimen sequenced in a study of cytomegalovirus exposure and HLA in healthy donors. Both 60 Vbeta primers and 13 Jbeta primers went into the PCR. The protocol was immunoSEQ multiplex PCR, while the TCRdb copy is restricted to in-frame clones and leaves out a portion. The sample shows 120,000 or so clones, roughly 80% of them seen only once. Specimen: PBMCs. These TCRs come from a man younger than 30 in good health and CMV-seropositive.

This sequence joins TRBV5-8 and TRBJ2-7; no definite D call. V was trimmed by 4 bases and J by 2 bases, leaving 4 bases between them. Germline V gene lookup returns CDR1 SGHTS and CDR2 YDEGEE. The CDR3 is 11 amino acids. CDR3 sequence reads: CASSNTYEQYF. CDR3 nucleotide sequence: TGTGCCAGCAGCAACACCTACGAGCAGTACTTC.

This clone was found a few times. This rearrangement joins TRBV7-8 to TRBJ1-1; no clear D. The CDR3 totals 14 residues. Trimming removed 5 bases at V and 4 bases at J, with 14 bases between. Germline CDR1 is SGHVS and CDR2 is FQNEAQ. The CDR3 region is CASSEPKWSTEAFF. The CDR3 nucleotides read TGTGCCAGCAGCGAACCCAAATGGAGCACTGAAGCTTTCTTT.

The chain carries TRBV11-2 and TRBJ2-7, with a possible D match to TRBD1 (5 bases). Looked up from germline, CDR1 is SGHAT and CDR2 is FQNNGV. The CDR3 is 16 residues long. V shed 1 base and J shed 5 bases, with 18 bases lying between them. The chain's CDR3 is CASSLGFRLQVDEQYF. CDR3 DNA sequence: TGTGCCAGCAGCTTAGGGTTTCGGCTACAGGTGGACGAGCAGTACTTC.

The V gene is TRBV2, the J gene TRBJ1-2; no definite D call. The CDR3 is 14 amino acids. Per germline, CDR1 SNHLY and CDR2 FYNNEI. V was pared by 6 bases and J by 7 bases, with 18 bases between. This CDR3 reads CASRVSINTCGYTF. The DNA of the CDR3 is TGTGCCAGCAGAGTCTCAATAAACACCTGTGGCTACACCTTC.

V usage is TRBV29-1 and J usage is TRBJ1-2; D is unclear. The CDR3 is made up of 12 amino acids. Looked up from germline, CDR1 is SQVTM and CDR2 is ANQGSEA. V gave up 3 bases and J gave up 4 bases, with 9 bases separating them. In DNA form, the CDR3 reads TGCAGCGTTGAGTTTGCCAGCTATGGCTACACCTTC. Encoded protein: CSVEFASYGYTF.

This rearrangement joins TRBV5-4 to TRBJ2-7; TRBD1 matches 12 bases. CDR3 length equals 16 residues. Trimming removed 3 bases from V and 5 bases from J; junction bases left unmatched: 9. Germline assignment: CDR1 SGHNT and CDR2 YYREEE (reference sequence). CDR3 in DNA: TGTGCCAGCAGCTCAGACCGGGACAGGGGGCTCAACGAGCAGTACTTC. Translation gives CASSSDRDRGLNEQYF.

The chain carries TRBV19 and TRBJ2-7, with 7 bases lining up with TRBD1. CDR3 size: 15 residues. Germline CDR1 reads LNHDA; CDR2 reads SQIVND (reference sequence). V lost 3 bases and J lost 2; bases outside the gene matches: 7. In DNA form, the CDR3 reads TGTGCCAGTAGTATTTTGGGGGACAGCACCTACGAGCAGTACTTC. It is translated as CASSILGDSTYEQYF.

This clone was observed a single time. V gene TRBV6-6 combines with J gene TRBJ2-1; D ambiguous. CDR1 and CDR2 (germline): MNHNY, SVGAGI (reference sequence). V shed 6 bases and J shed 7 bases, with 7 bases lying between them. The CDR3 consists of 11 residues. The chain's CDR3 is CASSPLNEQFF. DNA of the CDR3: TGTGCCAGCAGCCCCTTAAATGAGCAGTTCTTC.

This CDR3 is CASSITAGNPQETQYF. In DNA form, the CDR3 reads TGTGCCAGTAGTATAACCGCGGGGAACCCCCAAGAGACCCAGTACTTC. V usage is TRBV19 and J usage is TRBJ2-5; D is perhaps TRBD2 (6 bases). V was pared by 2 bases and J by 1 base, with 14 bases between. From germline, CDR1 is LNHDA and CDR2 SQIVND (reference sequence). The CDR3 extends over 16 amino acids.

V gene TRBV10-3 combines with J gene TRBJ2-2, with 7 bases identical to TRBD1. The CDR3 length is 14 residues. V lost 3 bases and J lost 6; bases outside the gene matches: 4. Germline V lookup: CDR1 ENHRY, CDR2 SYGVKD. CDR3: CAISDLTGPGELFF. DNA for the CDR3: TGTGCCATCAGTGATCTGACAGGGCCCGGGGAGCTGTTTTTT.

This clone has a handful of counts. The chain combines TRBV5-1 with TRBJ2-1; 10 nucleotides match TRBD2. This CDR3 is 18 amino acids long. Germline values: CDR1 SGHRS, CDR2 YFSETQ. The V gene end was trimmed by 1 base and the J gene end by 7 bases; junction bases not matched to a gene: 14. CDR3 loop: CASSLLSPSGRAANEQFF. CDR3 nucleotides: TGCGCCAGCAGCTTGTTATCCCCCAGCGGGAGGGCCGCTAATGAGCAGTTCTTC.

The genes are TRBV14 and TRBJ2-2; D not certain. There are 13 residues in the CDR3. The V gene's germline CDR1 is SGHDN and CDR2 FVKESK. The V end lost 1 base, the J end lost 10 bases, and 10 bases lay between the germline ends. The CDR3 region is CASSQARDLELFF. The CDR3 DNA is TGTGCCAGCAGCCAAGCCCGCGATTTGGAGCTGTTTTTT.

The chain carries TRBV5-4 and TRBJ2-3, with D unresolved. V lost 1 base, J lost 5 bases, and 5 bases lay in between. Germline CDR1 is SGHNT and CDR2 is YYREEE (reference sequence). The CDR3 totals 12 residues. This CDR3 reads CASSLFGDTQYF. The CDR3, as DNA: TGTGCCAGCAGCTTGTTCGGAGATACGCAGTATTTT.

This clone was detected once. This sequence joins TRBV5-1 and TRBJ2-3; 8 bases fit TRBD2. CDR3 size: 16 residues. The junction had 10 bases not matched to a gene; V was cut back by 5 bases and J by 2 bases. Germline V CDR1 and CDR2: SGHRS, YFSETQ. CDR3 coding DNA: TGCGCCAGCAGTCGCACTAGCGGCCCAACCACAGATACGCAGTATTTT. Amino acid sequence: CASSRTSGPTTDTQYF.

The rearrangement links TRBV4-3 to TRBJ2-3; D perhaps matches TRBD1 (9 bases). Deletions cut 3 bases from V and 6 bases from J, with 19 bases between. The length of the CDR3 is 16 residues. Germline V lookup: CDR1 LGHNA, CDR2 YSLEER. The DNA of the CDR3 is TGCGCCAGCAGCCATTGGGTTAGCGGGACAGGGGATACGCAGTATTTT. As protein: CASSHWVSGTGDTQYF.

The genes are TRBV19 and TRBJ1-4, with D perhaps TRBD1 (5 bases). Trimming took 5 bases from V and 0 from J, leaving 10 bases between them. The CDR3 spans 15 residues. The germline gives CDR1 LNHDA, CDR2 SQIVND (reference sequence). CDR3 loop: CASSGATATNEKLFF. CDR3 in DNA: TGTGCCAGTAGTGGGGCTACCGCAACTAATGAAAAACTGTTTTTT.

J is TRBJ2-3 and V is TRBV6-4; TRBD2 aligns across 7 bases. V shed 2 bases and J 0 bases; nucleotides not matched to a gene: 2. The CDR3 runs to 15 residues. CDR1 and CDR2 (germline): MRHNA, SNTAGT. The CDR3, as DNA: TGTGCCAGCAGTGACGGTAGCGGGAGCACAGATACGCAGTATTTT. Protein product: CASSDGSGSTDTQYF.

The V call is TRBV11-2, the J call TRBJ2-1; 7 positions match TRBD1. CDR1 and CDR2 from the germline V gene are SGHAT and FQNNGV. The CDR3 has 13 amino acids. With V trimmed by 4 bases and J by 9 bases, 6 bases remained unmatched. CDR3 sequence: CASSSTTGCEQFF. The CDR3 nucleotides are TGTGCCAGCAGCTCAACGACAGGGTGTGAGCAGTTCTTC.

V usage is TRBV18 and J usage is TRBJ1-1; tentatively, D is TRBD1 (5 bases). V lost 0 bases, J lost 5 bases, and 10 bases lay in between. The CDR3 is made up of 14 amino acids. CDR1 KGHSH and CDR2 LQKENI come from the germline V gene. DNA of the CDR3: TGTGCCAGCTCACCACCGGTGGAGGGGACTGAAGCTTTCTTT. Amino acids: CASSPPVEGTEAFF.

The chain employs TRBV7-9 and TRBJ2-7; D is possibly TRBD2 (6 bases). The CDR3 spans 17 residues. Trimming cost V 0 bases and J 8 bases, with 23 bases left between them. CDR1 and CDR2 (germline): SEHNR, FQNEAQ (reference sequence). The CDR3 nucleotides read TGTGCCAGCAGCTTAGCCGCCGGGGACTCATCCCCGGGCCAGCAGTACTTC. Translating gives CASSLAAGDSSPGQQYF.

The V and J genes are TRBV10-1 and TRBJ1-2; 7 bases align to TRBD1. Germline V lookup: CDR1 WNHNN, CDR2 SYGVQD (reference sequence). The CDR3 contains 16 residues. J was trimmed by 2 bases and V by 3 bases; bases with no gene match: 9. CDR3 nucleotides: TGCGCCAGCAGTGACCTTTCCCCAGGGGGAAACTATGGCTACACCTTC. Its protein is CASSDLSPGGNYGYTF.

This chain connects TRBV6-1 to TRBJ1-5; D uncertain. The CDR3 has 14 amino acids. CDR1 MNHNS and CDR2 SASEGT come from the germline V gene. With 2 bases removed from V and 4 bases from J, the gap between germline ends came to 9 bases. In DNA form, the CDR3 reads TGTGCCAGCAGTGAACGGGAAGGGAATCAGCCCCAGCATTTT. Translated, it gives CASSEREGNQPQHF.

This clone came up once. The CDR3 DNA follows: TGTGCCAGCAGCCCCCTCCGGACAGGGGAGGTCTATGGCTACACCTTC. Translating it yields CASSPLRTGEVYGYTF. This chain uses TRBV7-9 with TRBJ1-2; 9 bases are shared with TRBD1. Germline V lookup: CDR1 SEHNR, CDR2 FQNEAQ (reference sequence). V trimming: 5 bases; J trimming: 4 bases; junction bases outside the gene matches: 11. CDR3 length equals 16 residues. The full variable domain, rest sourced from reference TRBV7-9 and TRBJ1-2, is DTGVSQNPRHKITKRGQNVTFRCDPISEHNRLYWYRQTLGQGPEFLTYFQNEAQLEKSRLLSDRFSAERPKGSFSTLEIQRTEQGDSAMYLCASSPLRTGEVYGYTFGSGTRLTVV.

The CDR3 loop is CASSAGGGGETQYF. The CDR3 DNA sequence: TGTGCCAGCAGCGCTGGCGGGGGCGGTGAGACCCAGTACTTC. This chain links TRBV9 with TRBJ2-5; maybe TRBD2 (7 bases). Germline loops: CDR1 SGDLS, CDR2 YYNGEE. The CDR3 sequence is 14 residues long. The V end was cut by 3 bases, the J end by 5 bases, with 14 bases between.

The chain uses TRBV6-1 and TRBJ1-4; D unclear. The germline gives CDR1 MNHNS, CDR2 SASEGT. V lost 6 bases, J lost 7 bases, and 9 bases lay in between. This CDR3 is 12 amino acids long. DNA for the CDR3: TGTGCCAGCAGAGCGGGATCTGAAAAACTGTTTTTT. Protein sequence: CASRAGSEKLFF.

This clone showed up just a few times. The chain uses TRBV7-2 and TRBJ1-2; D is uncertain. Germline V gene sequence: CDR1 SGHTA, CDR2 FQGNSA. The V and J ends lost 5 bases and 4 bases respectively, with 14 bases between them. The CDR3 has 14 residues. CDR3 DNA: TGTGCCAGCAGCGCGCAGCGGGATTTCTATGGCTACACCTTC. It yields the protein CASSAQRDFYGYTF.

This clone was observed a few times. This chain uses TRBV7-9 with TRBJ2-7; 7 bases align to TRBD2. Germline lookup yields CDR1 SEHNR and CDR2 FQNEAQ (reference sequence). The CDR3 is 15 residues long. V gave up 0 bases and J gave up 5 bases; unmatched junction bases: 7. This CDR3 is CASSLAQAGTHEQYF. The CDR3 coding sequence is TGTGCCAGCAGCTTAGCGCAAGCGGGAACTCACGAGCAGTACTTC.